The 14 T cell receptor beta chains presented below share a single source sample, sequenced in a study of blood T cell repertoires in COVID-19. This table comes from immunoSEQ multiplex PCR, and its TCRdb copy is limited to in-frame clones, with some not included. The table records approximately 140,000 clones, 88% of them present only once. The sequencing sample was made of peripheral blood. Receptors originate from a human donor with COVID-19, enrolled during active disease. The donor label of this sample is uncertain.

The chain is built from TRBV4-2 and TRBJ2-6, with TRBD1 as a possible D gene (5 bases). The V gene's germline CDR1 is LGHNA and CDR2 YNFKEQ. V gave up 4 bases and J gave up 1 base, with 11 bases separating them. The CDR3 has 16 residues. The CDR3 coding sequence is TGTGCCAGCAGCCCCCTAACAGGATCTGGGGCCAACGTCCTGACTTTC. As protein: CASSPLTGSGANVLTF.

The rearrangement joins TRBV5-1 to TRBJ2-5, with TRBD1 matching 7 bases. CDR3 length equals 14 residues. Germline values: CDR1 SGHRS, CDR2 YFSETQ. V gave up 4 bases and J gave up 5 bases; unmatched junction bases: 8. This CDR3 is CASSASTGIETQYF. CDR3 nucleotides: TGCGCCAGCAGCGCGTCGACAGGGATCGAGACCCAGTACTTC.

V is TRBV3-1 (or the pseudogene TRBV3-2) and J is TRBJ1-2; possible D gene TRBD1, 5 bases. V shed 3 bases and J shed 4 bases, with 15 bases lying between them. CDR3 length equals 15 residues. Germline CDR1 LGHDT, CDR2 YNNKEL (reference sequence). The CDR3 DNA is TGTGCCAGCAGCCATGCAGGGATAGACGGCTATGGCTACACCTTC. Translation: CASSHAGIDGYGYTF.

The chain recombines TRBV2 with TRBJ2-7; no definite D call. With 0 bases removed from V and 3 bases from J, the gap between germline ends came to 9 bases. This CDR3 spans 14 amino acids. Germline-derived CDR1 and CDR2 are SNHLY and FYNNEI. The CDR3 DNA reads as TGTGCCAGCAGTGAAGCCTCCCACAGCTACGAGCAGTACTTC. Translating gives CASSEASHSYEQYF. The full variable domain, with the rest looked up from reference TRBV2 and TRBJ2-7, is EPEVTQTPSHQVTQMGQEVILRCVPISNHLYFYWYRQILGQKVEFLVSFYNNEISEKSEIFDDQFSVERPDGSNFTLKIRSTKLEDSAMYFCASSEASHSYEQYFGPGTRLTVT.

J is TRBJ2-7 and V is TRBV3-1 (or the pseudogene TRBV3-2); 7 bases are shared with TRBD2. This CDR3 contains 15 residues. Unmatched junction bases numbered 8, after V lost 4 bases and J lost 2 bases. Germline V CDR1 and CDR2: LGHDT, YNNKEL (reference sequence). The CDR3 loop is CASSPQLGGAYEQYF. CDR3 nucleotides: TGTGCCAGCAGCCCGCAGCTTGGGGGGGCCTACGAGCAGTACTTC.

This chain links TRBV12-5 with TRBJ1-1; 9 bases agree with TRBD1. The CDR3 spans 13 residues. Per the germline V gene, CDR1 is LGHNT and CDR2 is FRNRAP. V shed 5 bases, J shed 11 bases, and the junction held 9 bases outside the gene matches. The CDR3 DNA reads TGTGCTAGTGGTGGGACAGGGTACGTTTCGGCTTTCTTT. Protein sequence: CASGGTGYVSAFF.

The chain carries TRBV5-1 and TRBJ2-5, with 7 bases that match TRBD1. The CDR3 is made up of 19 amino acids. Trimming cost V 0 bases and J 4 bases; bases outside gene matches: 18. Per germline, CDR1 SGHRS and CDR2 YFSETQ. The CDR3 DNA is TGCGCCAGCAGCTTGGAAGGCTCGGAGGAGACAGGGTTTTTAGAGACCCAGTACTTC. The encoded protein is CASSLEGSEETGFLETQYF.

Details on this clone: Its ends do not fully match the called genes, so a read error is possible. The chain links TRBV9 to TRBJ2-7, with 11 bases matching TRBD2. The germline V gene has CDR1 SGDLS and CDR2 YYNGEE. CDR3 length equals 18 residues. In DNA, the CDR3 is TGTACCAGCAGCGTAGGGCCTAGCGGGAGGACCACTTCCTACGAGCAGTACTTC. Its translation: CTSSVGPSGRTTSYEQYF.

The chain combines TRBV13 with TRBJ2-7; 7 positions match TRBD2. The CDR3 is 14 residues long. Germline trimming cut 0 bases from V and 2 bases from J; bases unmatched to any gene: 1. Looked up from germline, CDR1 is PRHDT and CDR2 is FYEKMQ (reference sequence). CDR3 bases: TGTGCCAGCAGCTTAGGAGGGAGGGCCTACGAGCAGTACTTC. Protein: CASSLGGRAYEQYF.

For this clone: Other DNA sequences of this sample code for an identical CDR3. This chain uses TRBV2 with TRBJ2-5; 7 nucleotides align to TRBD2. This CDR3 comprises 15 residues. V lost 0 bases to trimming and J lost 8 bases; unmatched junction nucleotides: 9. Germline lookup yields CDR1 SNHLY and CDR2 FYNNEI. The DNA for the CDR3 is TGTGCCAGCAGTGAAGCGCTTCGGGGGGTGGGCACCCAGTACTTC. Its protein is CASSEALRGVGTQYF.

The CDR3 protein is CASSRRGGGYFATNEKLFF. CDR3 nucleotides: TGTGCCAGCAGCCGACGCGGGGGGGGCTATTTTGCAACTAATGAAAAACTGTTTTTT. The genes are TRBV27 and TRBJ1-4; perhaps TRBD1 as D (6 bases). V lost 6 bases to trimming and J lost 0 bases, with 23 bases between them. The CDR3 runs 19 residues. The germline V gene has CDR1 MNHEY and CDR2 SMNVEV (reference sequence).

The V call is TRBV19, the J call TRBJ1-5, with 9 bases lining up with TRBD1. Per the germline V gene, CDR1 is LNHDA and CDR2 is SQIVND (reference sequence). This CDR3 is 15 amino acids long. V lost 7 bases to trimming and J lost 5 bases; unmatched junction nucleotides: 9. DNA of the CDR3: TGTGCCAGTACGGAATTCCGGGACAGGGATCAGCCCCAGCATTTT. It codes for CASTEFRDRDQPQHF.

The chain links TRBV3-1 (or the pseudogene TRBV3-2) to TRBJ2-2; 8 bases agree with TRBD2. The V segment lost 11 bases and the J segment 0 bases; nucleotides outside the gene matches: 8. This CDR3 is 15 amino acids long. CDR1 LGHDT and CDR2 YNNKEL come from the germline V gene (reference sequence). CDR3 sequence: CAAGRGRANTGELFF. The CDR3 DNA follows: TGTGCCGCCGGGAGGGGGAGGGCGAACACCGGGGAGCTGTTTTTT.

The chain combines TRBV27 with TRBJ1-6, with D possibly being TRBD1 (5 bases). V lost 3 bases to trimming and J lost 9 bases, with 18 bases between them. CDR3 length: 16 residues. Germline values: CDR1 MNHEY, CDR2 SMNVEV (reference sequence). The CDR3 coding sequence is TGTGCCAGCAGTTTTCTCTCTTCCAGGGAGGCTTCACCCCTCCACTTT. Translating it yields CASSFLSSREASPLHF.